This T cell receptor beta chain was retrieved from a study of shared clonotypes between healthy human individuals. Study summary: A donor's plate count was three for CD4 naive and three for CD4 memory; CD8 naive had two and CD8 memory one.

Only one count was recorded for this clone. Its specificity is unknown. This was a deep-level run. The protocol was immunoSEQ multiplex PCR, while the TCRdb copy is restricted to in-frame clones and leaves out a portion. In the table there are a few million clones, just under 95% of which are singletons. Naive CD8 isolation took CD45RO-negative cells positively selected for CCR7 and excluded terminally differentiated effector memory CD45RA+ cells. Points from the study as a whole: Sharing of clonotypes among donors was expected to vary with sequencing depth. The researchers took only blood, and tissue repertoires probably look different.

This CDR3 region has 14 residues. CDR1 and CDR2 (germline): LNHNV, YYDKDF (reference sequence). Unmatched junction bases numbered 3, after V lost 4 bases and J lost 0 bases. The rearrangement joins TRBV15 to TRBJ2-7; 7 bases agree with TRBD1. This clonotype originated in a man between 18 and 29 years old in good health. Some clones in this sample may be carry-over from other donors' samples. The specimen sequenced was naive CD8+ T cells from PBMCs. The CDR3 sequence is CATSTDRSSYEQYF. In DNA form, the CDR3 reads TGTGCCACCAGCACGGACAGGAGCTCCTACGAGCAGTACTTC.